This T cell receptor beta chain emerged from a study of blood T cell repertoires in COVID-19. This CDR3 spans 15 amino acids. Between the trimmed V and J ends, which lost 2 bases and 0 bases, there was a span of 10 bases. Germline V gene sequence: CDR1 LNHDA, CDR2 SQIVND (reference sequence). Repertoires were generated with immunoSEQ multiplex PCR, while TCRdb's copy carries only in-frame clones and drops some. The sample lists 150,000 or so clones; approximately 80% were seen once. The material sequenced was peripheral blood. The chain has TRBV19 and TRBJ1-2; no clear D. The source is a human donor in a cohort sampled during active COVID-19. The CDR3 here is CASSILGLANYGYTF. CDR3 DNA sequence: TGTGCCAGTAGTATACTTGGCCTAGCTAACTATGGCTACACCTTC.